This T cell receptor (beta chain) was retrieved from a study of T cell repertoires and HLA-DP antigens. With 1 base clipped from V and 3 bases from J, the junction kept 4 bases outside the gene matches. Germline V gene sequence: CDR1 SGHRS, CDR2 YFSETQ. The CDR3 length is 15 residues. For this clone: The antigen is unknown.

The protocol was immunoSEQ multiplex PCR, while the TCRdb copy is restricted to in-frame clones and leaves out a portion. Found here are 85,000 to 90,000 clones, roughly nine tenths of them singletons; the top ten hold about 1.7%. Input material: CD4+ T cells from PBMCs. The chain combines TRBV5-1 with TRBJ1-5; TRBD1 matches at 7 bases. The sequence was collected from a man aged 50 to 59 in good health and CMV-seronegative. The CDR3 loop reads CASSLTGTVNQPQHF. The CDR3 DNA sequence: TGCGCCAGCAGCTTGACCGGGACAGTCAATCAGCCCCAGCATTTT.